The entry that follows covers one T cell receptor beta chain sequence. The target of this receptor is not known. Base qualities are not recorded, but no much larger clone differs from it by a single base. TCR CDR3 regions were amplified from genomic DNA by multiplex PCR using the deep immunoSEQ assay. Extracted genomic DNA from each cell subset was spread evenly across all wells of several immunoSEQ 96-well plates, with each plate serving as a replicate. For unsorted PBMC, approximately 310 ng genomic DNA, equal to approximately 30,000 T cell genomes, was loaded into each replicate PCR. Unsorted PBMC genomic DNA was sequenced across ten immunoSEQ deep assay plates. The purified libraries were quantified using a Qubit 3.0 fluorometer, sized with a Bioanalyzer 2100, and then quantified again using the KAPA Library Quantification kit. Every immunoSEQ 96-well plate was sequenced on a dedicated single-read 150-cycle Illumina NextSeq 550 flow cell. From the authors' description of their analysis: Because the immunoSEQ output included only junctional sequences and no quality scores, the filtering could not be the same as the filtering used for full-length reads. To assign V/J genes and CDR3, sequences were annotated using PyIR, a Python wrapper for IgBLAST v1.9, with IMGT germline references. Any read was removed if the V/J assignment was weak (E-value above 1e-6), the CDR3 was missing, or the read contained stop codons, out-of-frame junctions, or ambiguous translated residues. V3J clonotypes were defined as sequences sharing an identical inferred V gene, J gene, and CDR3 amino acid sequence. Percentage overlap between repertoires was computed as shared unique clonotypes divided by the size of the smaller repertoire. RTK rarefaction, the Chao1 estimator, and Recon v2.1 estimates of unobserved clonotypes were used to assess repertoire richness. Here the immuneACCESS table is served through TCRdb, limited to in-frame sequences with V and J called. Missing clones are a known gap in these copies; in checked studies unresolved V genes cover under half, and the rest lacks a known reason. V, J and clone size reflect that table, while D and trimming were determined from the DNA. In all, the sample holds fewer than 700,000 clones, and about 80% of those were seen once. About 12% of the sample is taken by the ten largest.

The data derive from a study of shared clonotypes between healthy human individuals (dated by TCRdb to about 2020). For the study in its entirety: A few men and a couple of women, aged 18 to 49 years, made up the cohort. The study deeply sequenced blood TCR repertoires of five healthy adults to estimate repertoire size and the extent of clonotype sharing between individuals. Different laboratories and diverse techniques were used to prepare libraries and sequence TCR repertoires, to increase sequencing depth and limit assay-specific biases. Leukapheresis yielded between about 0.85 and 9 billion PBMCs per donor. Summary of the overall study and its limitations: The small number of donors limited the genetic and exposure-history diversity represented. Pairwise subsampling indicated that sequencing depth was expected to affect the degree of clonotype sharing among donors. Sampling was restricted to blood, and TCR repertoires in tissues likely differ from the TCR repertoires found in blood.

The CDR3 sequence holds 16 residues, the cysteine and phenylalanine included. The kept DNA is CDR3 alone, 48 bases in frame from the first base. CDR1 and CDR2 were assigned from the germline V gene as ENHRY and SYGVKD. A distance of 15 bases separates the germline ends of V and J, which lose 6 bases and 0 bases respectively. Healthy HIV-negative adults with no recently reported acute infections or vaccinations were included as donors. All donors were Caucasian adults living in Nashville, Tennessee, USA. For unsorted samples, some 87 million PBMCs were counted, and genomic DNA was extracted using the QIAamp DNA Blood Mini kit. Blood was obtained by leukapheresis, after which PBMCs were separated by Ficoll-Histopaque density gradient centrifugation and cryopreserved in liquid nitrogen vapor phase.

This TCR derives from a woman aged 40 to 55 in good health. Some clones in this sample may be carry-over from other donors' samples. Sequenced input: PBMCs. The sequence is built from TRBV10-3 and TRBJ2-1; D gene: possibly TRBD1, on 6 matching bases. The CDR3 region has the sequence CAISPTGKSSYNEQFF. The base sequence is TGTGCCATCAGCCCCACAGGGAAGAGCTCCTACAATGAGCAGTTCTTC.